This is a list of T cell receptor beta chains from one sample in a study of blood T cell repertoires in COVID-19. The assay was immunoSEQ multiplex PCR, and TCRdb's table has in-frame clones only and misses some. The sample consists of around 300,000 clones, 80% to 95% of them appearing once. Input material: PBMCs or T cells enriched from blood (not recorded which). The receptors derive from a woman aged 25-40 years who had recovered from COVID-19. Both conserved end residues are part of each CDR3. Each record gives: J gene, V gene, D gene, clone size, CDR3 protein, CDR3 DNA. A D gene is named only where the DNA matches it firmly. Size tells how often a clone was seen (once, few, many) or the class of an expanded clone, and some rows leave it out.

TRBJ2-1	TRBV7-2	-	-	CASSLTTSYNEQFF	TGTGCCAGCAGCTTGACAACCTCCTACAATGAGCAGTTCTTC
TRBJ2-6	TRBV19	TRBD1	-	CASEPRTGLSGANVLTF	TGTGCCAGTGAACCTCGGACAGGCCTCTCTGGGGCCAACGTCCTGACTTTC
TRBJ2-2	TRBV5-1	TRBD1	-	CASSLDRGSTGELFF	TGCGCCAGCAGCTTGGACAGGGGGAGTACCGGGGAGCTGTTTTTT
TRBJ2-7	TRBV2	-	-	CASSVPQGLGYEQYF	TGTGCCAGCAGTGTTCCCCAGGGTCTGGGTTACGAGCAGTACTTC
TRBJ2-5	TRBV4-3	TRBD2	-	CASSQDASGMWETQYF	TGCGCCAGCAGCCAAGATGCTAGCGGGATGTGGGAGACCCAGTACTTC
TRBJ1-2	TRBV6-4	-	-	CASSDSGGRSGYTF	TGTGCCAGCAGTGACTCTGGGGGCCGTAGTGGCTACACCTTC
TRBJ1-3	TRBV24-1	-	-	CATSDLQRGPSSGNTIYF	TGTGCCACCAGTGATTTGCAAAGGGGCCCAAGCTCTGGAAACACCATATATTTT
TRBJ1-1	TRBV19	TRBD1	-	CASSRDKGAAEAFF	TGTGCCAGTAGCCGGGACAAGGGGGCAGCTGAAGCTTTCTTT
TRBJ2-3	TRBV7-2	TRBD1	-	CASRKSSGQGAWADTQYF	TGTGCCAGCAGAAAGAGCTCGGGACAGGGGGCTTGGGCAGATACGCAGTATTTT
TRBJ1-1	TRBV29-1	-	few	CSVGIQGITEAFF	TGCAGCGTTGGAATACAGGGAATCACTGAAGCTTTCTTT
TRBJ1-2	TRBV12-3/TRBV12-4	-	-	CASSPQGGYGYTF	TGTGCCAGCAGTCCACAGGGCGGCTATGGCTACACCTTC
TRBJ1-3	TRBV7-6	TRBD1	once	CASSLGSGQGSGNTIYF	TGTGCCAGCAGCTTAGGATCTGGACAGGGCTCTGGAAACACCATATATTTT
TRBJ2-1	TRBV28	TRBD1	-	CASTPQGRAYNEQFF	TGTGCCAGCACCCCACAGGGGCGCGCCTACAATGAGCAGTTCTTC
TRBJ2-3	TRBV6-2/TRBV6-3	TRBD1	-	CASSDAGTGDTDTQYF	TGTGCCAGCAGTGATGCCGGGACAGGGGACACAGATACGCAGTATTTT
TRBJ2-3	TRBV3-1/TRBV3-2	TRBD1	few	CASSQNPGGTDTQYF	TGTGCCAGCAGCCAAAATCCAGGGGGAACAGATACGCAGTATTTT
TRBJ1-6	TRBV18	-	-	CASSQDGSGSPLHF	TGTGCCAGCTCACAAGATGGGAGTGGGTCACCCCTCCACTTT
TRBJ2-1	TRBV7-9	TRBD2	-	CASSYTRAAGVHEQFF	TGTGCCAGCAGCTATACCAGGGCGGCGGGAGTTCATGAGCAGTTCTTC
TRBJ2-7	TRBV27	TRBD1	-	CASSAGQGLTYEQYF	TGTGCCAGCAGTGCTGGACAGGGGCTTACCTACGAGCAGTACTTC
TRBJ2-1	TRBV4-1	TRBD2	few	CASSPRLAGESNEQFF	TGCGCCAGCAGCCCGCGACTAGCGGGAGAAAGTAATGAGCAGTTCTTC
TRBJ1-3	TRBV6-5	-	-	CASSRHQGYGNTIYF	TGTGCCAGCAGCCGCCACCAGGGCTATGGAAACACCATATATTTT
TRBJ2-7	TRBV28	-	once	CASSLNRGPYEQYF	TGTGCCAGCAGTTTGAATAGGGGCCCCTACGAGCAGTACTTC
TRBJ1-1	TRBV6-5	TRBD1	-	CASRLTGTANTEAFF	TGTGCCAGCAGACTTACCGGGACAGCGAACACTGAAGCTTTCTTT
TRBJ1-1	TRBV7-9	-	-	CASSGFGRDTNTEAFF	TGTGCCAGCAGCGGGTTTGGAAGGGACACCAACACTGAAGCTTTCTTT
TRBJ2-2	TRBV27	-	once	CASSFGQNGELFF	TGTGCCAGCAGTTTTGGACAAAACGGGGAGCTGTTTTTT
TRBJ2-1	TRBV21-1	-	-	CASGGGGPYNEQFF	TGTGCCAGCGGAGGGGGAGGGCCATACAATGAGCAGTTCTTC
TRBJ2-1	TRBV4-1	TRBD2	once	CASSLGTSGMGEQFF	TGCGCCAGCAGCCTCGGGACTAGCGGGATGGGTGAGCAGTTCTTC
TRBJ2-3	TRBV9	TRBD2	-	CASSVRGTSGSTDTQYF	TGTGCCAGCAGCGTACGAGGGACTAGCGGTAGCACAGATACGCAGTATTTT
TRBJ2-1	TRBV7-9	TRBD2	-	CASSPLPGLAENNEQFF	TGTGCCAGCAGCCCCCTCCCGGGACTAGCGGAGAACAATGAGCAGTTCTTC
TRBJ2-7	TRBV4-3	-	-	CASSRSTAQYEQYF	TGCGCCAGCAGCCGGTCGACAGCACAGTACGAGCAGTACTTC
TRBJ2-3	TRBV5-3	-	-	CAVTRRTDTQYF	TGTGCCGTGACTAGAAGAACAGATACGCAGTATTTT
TRBJ1-1	TRBV11-2	-	-	CASSVRQAPTEAFF	TGTGCCAGCAGCGTGAGACAGGCCCCCACTGAAGCTTTCTTT
TRBJ2-5	TRBV4-2	TRBD2	-	CASSQRGREGGPRTQYF	TGTGCCAGCAGCCAAAGGGGTCGGGAGGGAGGCCCAAGGACCCAGTACTTC
TRBJ2-2	TRBV5-4	-	-	CASSLDTRNTGELFF	TGTGCCAGCAGCTTGGACACTAGGAACACCGGGGAGCTGTTTTTT
TRBJ2-7	TRBV28	-	-	CASSGNYEQYF	TGTGCCAGCAGTGGCAACTACGAGCAGTACTTC
TRBJ2-5	TRBV19	-	-	CASSLSQETQYF	TGTGCCAGTAGTCTAAGCCAAGAGACCCAGTACTTC
TRBJ1-2	TRBV12-3/TRBV12-4	TRBD1	-	CASSPTGDGYTF	TGTGCCAGCAGTCCGACAGGGGATGGCTACACCTTC
TRBJ1-1	TRBV28	TRBD1	-	CASSGQGTEAFF	TGTGCCAGCAGTGGACAGGGCACTGAAGCTTTCTTT
TRBJ2-2	TRBV4-3	TRBD2	-	CASSQDRAGGPGELFF	TGCGCCAGCAGCCAAGACAGGGCGGGAGGACCCGGGGAGCTGTTTTTT
TRBJ1-2	TRBV7-2	-	-	CASSSTWTSYGYTF	TGTGCCAGCAGCTCGACTTGGACATCCTATGGCTACACCTTC
TRBJ2-3	TRBV7-2	-	-	CASSFRGGVLRADTQYF	TGTGCCAGCAGTTTTCGGGGAGGCGTTCTAAGGGCAGATACGCAGTATTTT
TRBJ2-7	TRBV27	-	-	CASSLQGFSYEQYF	TGTGCCAGCAGTTTACAGGGATTTTCCTACGAGCAGTACTTC
TRBJ1-4	TRBV7-8	TRBD1	-	CASSHGTGRNEKLFF	TGTGCCAGCAGCCACGGGACAGGTCGGAATGAAAAACTGTTTTTT
TRBJ1-4	TRBV30	TRBD1	-	CAWNAGGGTNEKLFF	TGTGCCTGGAACGCAGGGGGCGGAACTAATGAAAAACTGTTTTTT
TRBJ2-3	TRBV7-2	TRBD1	-	CASSLVDRGRTDTQYF	TGTGCCAGCAGCTTAGTTGACAGGGGGCGGACAGATACGCAGTATTTT
TRBJ1-1	TRBV7-2	-	-	CASSLQFQGPEAFF	TGTGCCAGCAGCTTACAGTTCCAGGGTCCCGAAGCTTTCTTT
TRBJ1-2	TRBV2	TRBD1	-	CASSGDRVYGYTF	TGTGCCAGCAGTGGTGACAGGGTCTATGGCTACACCTTC
TRBJ2-1	TRBV6-5	TRBD2	-	CASSYLGLARNEQFF	TGTGCCAGCAGTTACCTAGGACTAGCTAGGAATGAGCAGTTCTTC
TRBJ2-3	TRBV4-2	-	-	CASSRRGGGEARTDTQYF	TGTGCCAGCAGCCGCCGCGGAGGCGGGGAGGCCCGCACAGATACGCAGTATTTT
TRBJ2-1	TRBV4-3	TRBD2	-	CASSQAGLHNEQFF	TGCGCCAGCAGCCAAGCGGGACTACACAATGAGCAGTTCTTC
TRBJ2-1	TRBV28	TRBD2	-	CASRRTSSSYNEQFF	TGTGCCAGCAGACGGACTAGCAGTTCCTACAATGAGCAGTTCTTC
TRBJ1-1	TRBV12-3/TRBV12-4	-	-	CASRREVEAFF	TGTGCCAGCAGACGCGAAGTTGAAGCTTTCTTT
TRBJ2-1	TRBV7-3	-	-	CASSSTGSVVSNEQFF	TGTGCCAGCAGCTCCACGGGGAGTGTTGTAAGCAATGAGCAGTTCTTC
TRBJ2-1	TRBV15	-	once	CATSPREGDRVYNEQFF	TGTGCCACCAGCCCCCGGGAGGGAGACAGGGTCTACAATGAGCAGTTCTTC
TRBJ2-1	TRBV10-3	TRBD2	-	CAIVPSGIFNEQFF	TGTGCCATCGTCCCTAGCGGGATATTTAATGAGCAGTTCTTC
TRBJ2-3	TRBV27	-	-	CASSFMEGMGTDTQYF	TGTGCCAGCAGTTTTATGGAGGGAATGGGCACAGATACGCAGTATTTT